The entry below describes one T cell receptor beta chain. No antigen is known for it. This entry belongs to a study of human T cells and chemical hapten exposure. Overall study results and limits: Versus controls, significantly more large CDR3 similarity clusters arose from expanded TCRs.

Germline values: CDR1 SQVTM, CDR2 ANQGSEA. CDR3 size: 14 residues. V was cut by 3 bases and J by 6 bases, with 12 bases left in between. Specified time point: patch test 3, about 24 weeks after DPC sensitization. Treatment defined: therapeutic diphenylcyclopropenone sensitization with weekly scalp DPC. TCRdb re-derived calls from the RACE reads in MiXCR, one entry per CDR3 protein. The sample yields about 190,000 distinct CDR3 sequences, roughly a quarter seen once. The receptor comes from a middle-aged woman with alopecia areata. Some clones in this sample may be carry-over from other donors' samples. V usage is TRBV29-1 and J usage is TRBJ2-6, with D possibly being TRBD2 (6 bases). Sequences were derived from whole blood, sampled in connection with sensitization to the hapten diphenylcyclopropenone (DPC). The CDR3 here is CSVEGGVEANVLTF. The CDR3 nucleotides are TGCAGCGTTGAGGGCGGGGTGGAGGCCAACGTCCTGACTTTC. The variable domain in full, with the rest retrieved from reference TRBV29-1 and TRBJ2-6, is SAVISQKPSRDICQRGTSLTIQCQVDSQVTMMFWYRQQPGQSLTLIATANQGSEATYESGFVIDKFPISRPNLTFSTLTVSNMSPEDSSIYLCSVEGGVEANVLTFGAGSRLTVL.